This is a list of T cell receptor beta chains from one sample in a study of cytomegalovirus exposure and HLA in healthy donors. Generated by immunoSEQ multiplex PCR, the TCRdb table keeps only in-frame clones and is missing some. Among 95,000 to 150,000 clones listed, about three quarters were seen once. Material for sequencing was PBMCs. The receptors here all came from a man between 60 and 70 years old in good health and CMV-seropositive. Both conserved end residues are part of each CDR3. The D gene is left open where the match is weak. Clone size is stated in some rows and not others, as once, few, many or a class when expanded.

v_gene	d_gene	j_gene	abundance	CDR3nt	CDR3aa
TRBV2	TRBD1	TRBJ1-2	NA	TGTGCCAGCAGTGGACAGGGAGTAGGCTACACCTTC	CASSGQGVGYTF
TRBV28	NA	TRBJ1-5	NA	TGTGCCAGCAGGAACCCAGGGAGGAAGAGTCATCAGCCCCAGCATTTT	CASRNPGRKSHQPQHF
TRBV9	TRBD2	TRBJ2-6	NA	TGTGCCAGCAGCGAGCGGGGGGGCCGGGCTGGGGCCAACGTCCTGACTTTC	CASSERGGRAGANVLTF
TRBV19	NA	TRBJ2-3	few	TGTGCCAGTAGTATTTCCGGGGGCACAGATACGCAGTATTTT	CASSISGGTDTQYF
TRBV9	TRBD2	TRBJ2-1	once	TGTGCCAGCAGCGTAGGCTCGGGGGGGGACAATGAGCAGTTCTTC	CASSVGSGGDNEQFF
TRBV27	TRBD2	TRBJ2-1	NA	TGTGCCAGCAGTTTATGGAGTGCGGGAGGGCCTTTTGACAATGAGCAGTTCTTC	CASSLWSAGGPFDNEQFF
TRBV21-1	NA	TRBJ2-3	NA	TGTGCCAGCAATTTAGGACTAGCCCCCTATTTT	CASNLGLAPYF
TRBV27	TRBD2	TRBJ2-7	NA	TGTGCCAGCAGTCTGGTCCCACCTGGGGGGGGTTCCTACGAGCAGTACTTC	CASSLVPPGGGSYEQYF
TRBV10-1	TRBD2	TRBJ2-3	few	TGCGCCAGCACCGAAGGGACTAGCGGAGATACGCAGTATTTT	CASTEGTSGDTQYF
TRBV4-1	TRBD1	TRBJ1-2	NA	TGCGCCAGCAGCCATACAGGGGGCTATGGCTACACCTTC	CASSHTGGYGYTF
TRBV19	NA	TRBJ1-1	NA	TGTGCCAGTAGTATTAGATTGAACACTGAAGCTTTCTTT	CASSIRLNTEAFF
TRBV2	TRBD1	TRBJ2-1	once	TGTGCCAGCAGCGGACAGGCTTACAATGAGCAGTTCTTC	CASSGQAYNEQFF
TRBV9	TRBD1	TRBJ1-4	NA	TGTGCCAGCAGCGTAAGGACGGGACAGCTTAATGAAAAACTGTTTTTT	CASSVRTGQLNEKLFF
TRBV11-2	NA	TRBJ2-7	NA	TGTGCCAGCAGCTTAAACCTCCGCGGGCAGGACGAGCAGTACTTC	CASSLNLRGQDEQYF
TRBV28	TRBD1	TRBJ2-7	NA	TGTGCCAGCAGATCCCCCGGACAGGGGGCCTACGAGCAGTACTTC	CASRSPGQGAYEQYF
TRBV14	TRBD1	TRBJ1-5	NA	TGTGCCAGCAGCCAAGAGGGCAGGGGGAGTCAGCCCCAGCATTTT	CASSQEGRGSQPQHF
TRBV27	TRBD2	TRBJ2-5	NA	TGTGCCAGCAAACTACTAGCGGGGGGAGAGACCCAGTACTTC	CASKLLAGGETQYF
TRBV5-1	NA	TRBJ2-7	NA	TGCGCCAGCAGCTTGGCCCCAGGGACCTACGAGCAGTACTTC	CASSLAPGTYEQYF
TRBV18	NA	TRBJ1-5	NA	TGTGCCAGCTCACCACCGGGGGAGGTGGGCAATCAGCCCCAGCATTTT	CASSPPGEVGNQPQHF
TRBV2	NA	TRBJ1-4	NA	TGTGCCGGGATCCGGGACATGGATGAAAAACTGTTTTTT	CAGIRDMDEKLFF
TRBV7-9	NA	TRBJ1-4	few	TGTGCCAGCAAACCCCCACCCGGGGGGCCGGCTAATGAAAAACTGTTTTTT	CASKPPPGGPANEKLFF
TRBV5-1	TRBD2	TRBJ2-3	NA	TGCGCCAGCAGCTCCAGGACTAGCGGGATCACAGATACGCAGTATTTT	CASSSRTSGITDTQYF
TRBV6-5	TRBD1	TRBJ1-2	NA	TGTGCCAGCAGTTGGAACAGGGGGCGGGTGACTGGCTACACCTTC	CASSWNRGRVTGYTF
TRBV4-2	NA	TRBJ1-1	NA	TGTGCCAGCAGCCAAGAACTCGGGTTCACTGAAGCTTTCTTT	CASSQELGFTEAFF
TRBV10-1	TRBD1	TRBJ2-1	NA	TGCGCCAGCAGTGACGGGGACAGGGGAAGGCAGTTCTTC	CASSDGDRGRQFF
TRBV5-1	TRBD1	TRBJ1-1	NA	TGCGCCAGCAGCCGGGACAGGGGAGGAACTGAAGCTTTCTTT	CASSRDRGGTEAFF
TRBV6-1	NA	TRBJ2-3	NA	TGTGCCAGCCGAGAAAGCACAGATACGCAGTATTTT	CASRESTDTQYF
TRBV28	TRBD1	TRBJ2-7	NA	TGTGCCAGCAGTACGATTCCTGGGACAGGAGGGTACGAGCAGTACTTC	CASSTIPGTGGYEQYF
TRBV30	TRBD1	TRBJ1-6	NA	TGTGCCTGGAGCGAGCCTCGGACAGGACCAAGGACTTCACCCCTCCACTTT	CAWSEPRTGPRTSPLHF
TRBV10-3	NA	TRBJ2-3	NA	TGTGCCATCAGTGAGTGGGCAACTTACACAGATACGCAGTATTTT	CAISEWATYTDTQYF
TRBV5-4	TRBD2	TRBJ2-7	NA	TGTGCCAGCAGCTTGGACCTCAGCGGGGGAGCCTACGAGCAGTACTTC	CASSLDLSGGAYEQYF
TRBV2	NA	TRBJ2-2	NA	TGTGCCAGCAATATGCAGTCGCTCACCGGGGAGCTGTTTTTT	CASNMQSLTGELFF
TRBV7-3	TRBD1	TRBJ1-2	NA	TGTGCCAGCAGCTCCGTACAGGGGGATGGCTACACCTTC	CASSSVQGDGYTF
TRBV5-1	NA	TRBJ2-1	NA	TGCGCCAGCAGCTTAGTGACCCTGAGGAATGAGCAGTTCTTC	CASSLVTLRNEQFF
TRBV10-1	TRBD2	TRBJ2-3	NA	TGCGCCAGCAGAGAGGGACTAGCGGCAGATACGCAGTATTTT	CASREGLAADTQYF
TRBV30	TRBD1	TRBJ1-6	NA	TGTGCCTGGAGTGTTTCCCCTGGGGGGACAGGGGCCTCACCCCTCCACTTT	CAWSVSPGGTGASPLHF
TRBV4-2	NA	TRBJ2-2	NA	TGTGCCAGCAGCCAAGGAGAACGCACGAACACCGGGGAGCTGTTTTTT	CASSQGERTNTGELFF
TRBV7-9	TRBD1	TRBJ1-2	NA	TGTGCCAGCAGCTGGGACAGCTCGTATGGCTACACCTTC	CASSWDSSYGYTF
TRBV19	NA	TRBJ2-5	few	TGTGCCAGTAGCTCAGGAGAGACCCAGTACTTC	CASSSGETQYF
TRBV18	TRBD1	TRBJ1-1	NA	TGTGCCAGCTCAACACAGGGGGCATCTGAAGCTTTCTTT	CASSTQGASEAFF
TRBV27	NA	TRBJ2-7	NA	TGTGCCAGCAGTTTCGTGACACCCTACGAGCAGTACTTC	CASSFVTPYEQYF
TRBV6-5	NA	TRBJ1-1	NA	TGTGCCAGCAATTCCCAGGGGAACACTGAAGCTTTCTTT	CASNSQGNTEAFF
TRBV5-1	TRBD1	TRBJ1-2	NA	TGCGCCAGCAGCTCCTACGGGGACAGTTTGTCCGATGGCTACACCTTC	CASSSYGDSLSDGYTF
TRBV4-2	NA	TRBJ1-1	NA	TGTGCCAGCAGCCAAGAAGGGAGCGGAGGGGACACTGAAGCTTTCTTT	CASSQEGSGGDTEAFF
TRBV7-9	NA	TRBJ2-7	NA	TGTGCCAGCAGCTTAGCTCAATCCGCAGTGGTCTCCTACGAGCAGTACTTC	CASSLAQSAVVSYEQYF